This T cell receptor beta chain was sequenced in a study of cytomegalovirus exposure and HLA in healthy donors (dated by TCRdb to 2015 to 2018). Study-level background: An earlier analysis of roughly 570 of the donors reported 250 to 350 Gb of sequence data and 100 million to 120 million unique TCR beta sequences obtained from around 170 million T cells. About 300 gigabases of sequencing data and 75 million to 85 million unique TCR sequences made up an early release that covered around 640 HLA-typed donors. Among the roughly 400 genotyped donors, more than 70% belonged to the genetic ancestry cluster associated with self-reported Caucasian donors. The number of typed donors differed by locus: roughly 629-630 for A, B, C, DRB1 and DQB1; 500 to 550 for DQA1; roughly 600 for DPA1; and around 450 for DPB1. To decide whether each TCR beta V gene segment behaved as functional or pseudogenic, an earlier analysis of 587 of the donors relied on high-throughput TCR beta sequencing. In addition to the first cohort of hundreds of subjects, a separate validation cohort of around 110 different subjects was used. Genome-wide SNP genotypes for about 55% of the roughly 670 donors were used in a later genetic analysis, which treated that subset as a discovery cohort. Rather than drawing on any new phenotypic data, the later analysis identified candidate immune exposures from TCR beta sequences and the way those sequences occurred across donors. Class I and class II HLA loci were covered by the typing at four-digit resolution. To predict cytomegalovirus infection status, the study combined high-throughput TCR immunosequencing, statistical association of individual TCRs with disease status, and machine learning. The T cell repertoires of 666 subjects were profiled by immunosequencing and related to cytomegalovirus serostatus. All discovery cohort repertoires had been generated using a single sequencing platform. About 5 DR-DQ haplotypes were handled as single units for association and clustering, since linkage in the cohort was strong. Donor age, sex, ethnicity and CMV serostatus were compiled alongside the repertoire data. Among almost 400 genotyped donors of the cohort, an average of about 240,000 unique TCR beta nucleotide sequences were sequenced per donor, roughly 20% of them non-productive. To study patterns of TCR occurrence, a later analysis re-analyzed previously published TCR beta repertoires from around 660 donors and added high-resolution HLA genotyping. The study aimed to test whether cataloging public T cell receptors could reveal signatures of past pathogen exposure. General findings and caveats noted by the study authors: A cluster of highly shared sequence variants was judged likely to represent a technical artifact of the sequencing pipeline. A later analysis associated 16,951 TCR beta sequences with specific HLA alleles at a false discovery rate of 0.05. While some public TCRs were present in many individuals, most TCR sequences turned up only very rarely across donors. Assigning TCR associations to individual alleles was difficult when HLA alleles, especially DR and DQ, strongly co-occurred. In a later analysis, HLA-associated TCR beta chains were found to be more clonally expanded and to have lower generation probabilities than equally common non-associated chains. A further reported finding was that TCR beta sequences accurately predicted the HLA-A and HLA-B alleles for most subjects in the first cohort. A later analysis found that TCR association rates varied across HLA loci, with DRB1 alleles showing the most associated TCRs and HLA-C alleles the fewest. A later analysis reported that several top co-occurrence clusters appeared linked to parvovirus B19, influenza, CMV and Epstein-Barr virus. A later genetic analysis associated a missense DCLRE1C variant with V-gene and J-gene trimming of TCR beta chains, and an independent cohort replicated the association. In this cohort, only TCR beta chains were sequenced, and detectable features were limited by the absence of alpha or paired-chain data. Some IMGT-functional V segments, including TRBV6-2 and TRBV6-3, could not be told apart with the 87-base-pair reads, so those segments were excluded. In vitro tests confirmed that three of the cytomegalovirus-associated TCR beta chains recognize cytomegalovirus antigens. It was suggested by the authors that the approach could potentially be generalized to other disease states and immunological phenotypes. Compared with the roughly 720-donor mean, donors in an Asian-associated ancestry cluster had fewer N-insertions in productive TCRs, according to a later genetic analysis. The study gave a list of roughly 150 TCR beta chains associated with cytomegalovirus. Because counts were too low, seventeen rarely observed V segments, including chromosome 9 orphons, were left out of the earlier analysis of 500 to 650 of the donors. The classifier was reported to diagnose cytomegalovirus status with high specificity and sensitivity in both the original and validation cohorts. The only immune exposure information available for the cohort was CMV serostatus. Because HLA typing was unavailable for some donors at each locus, only the typed subset was used in association tests. In a later analysis, most CMV-associated TCR beta chains were found to appear HLA-restricted, with HLA associations seemingly driven largely by CMV exposure. Broadly in line with IMGT annotations, most TCR beta V segments showed up in productive rearrangements about 90% or about 30% of the time in an earlier analysis of several hundred of the donors. Correlated functional status among segregating V segments might be attributable to linkage disequilibrium, but an unknown experimental factor could not be ruled out. Roughly uniform sequencing depth across donors was assumed in presence/absence analyses, although this assumption may not hold.

As concerns this clone: The clone's antigen remains unknown. The input lacks base qualities; no much larger clone sits a single base away.

The junction shows trimming of 3 bases on V and 4 bases on J, and the gene matches do not reach 2 bases of it. From a lookup of the germline V gene, CDR1 and CDR2 are SGHTA and FQGNSA. The CDR3 goes from the cysteine to the phenylalanine over 14 residues. The only DNA kept is the CDR3, 42 bases in frame from the first base. The cohort was made up of 650 to 700 healthy bone marrow donors. All cohort members were sampled while nominally healthy, although unrecorded immune exposures were likely present. The donor tested CMV seronegative and was one of the 352 seronegative cohort members. Every donor gave a peripheral blood sample, and the peripheral blood mononuclear cells from that sample were used for TCR beta sequencing. Genomic DNA extraction from the blood cell samples was performed with the Qiagen DNeasy Blood Extraction Kit. Library prep was done by the immunoSEQ multiplex PCR assay. For the multiplex PCR, a mixture combining 60 forward primers for TCR Vbeta segments and 13 reverse primers for TCR Jbeta segments was used. The CDR3 region of rearranged TCR beta genes was amplified from genomic DNA with a multiplex PCR assay. The Illumina HiSeq System was used to sequence the amplified TCR beta libraries as 87-base-pair reads. Per the original workflow: A later analysis tallied about 77 million unique TCR beta chains across the 666 repertoires, and about 10 million of those chains were shared by two or more donors. Raw reads were error-corrected and collapsed into unique sequences with a nearest-neighbor algorithm that merged closely related sequences to remove PCR and sequencing errors. V, D and J gene segments were assigned by aligning CDR3 sequences to IMGT reference sequences. For a sequence to be retained, a match of at least six nucleotides was required to both a V gene segment and a J gene segment. Rearrangements were called productive when the CDR3 lacked stop codons and stayed in frame with V and J; all others were non-productive. CDR3 was defined by IMGT convention, running from the second conserved V-encoded cysteine to the conserved J-encoded phenylalanine. In an earlier analysis of around 540 of the donors, sequences lacking an unambiguous match to a single V gene segment were excluded. An earlier analysis of 450 to 650 of the donors called V segments functional above 56.7% productive rearrangements and segregating when the between-donor standard deviation exceeded 5%. A statistical classification framework was built to diagnose cytomegalovirus status from the catalog of TCR beta chain sequences. V and J gene assignment, in a later analysis, came from comparing TCR nucleotide sequences with IMGT/GENE-DB human TR gene sequences. The TCRdist pipeline was used in a later analysis to assign CDR3 sequences and most-parsimonious VDJ recombination scenarios. In a later analysis, each TCR beta chain was defined by its CDR3 amino acid sequence together with its V-gene family, and reads without a unique V-gene family were excluded. To address suspected cross-contamination and a sequencing artifact, a later analysis removed a few hundred highly shared, low-generation-probability nucleotide sequences. A later analysis calculated a clonal expansion index for each public chain from normalized within-repertoire ranks of inferred template counts. In a later analysis, generation probabilities were computed using a VDJ recombination model fitted to out-of-frame rearrangements, and the results were checked against IGoR. In a later analysis, hypergeometric tests were used to score TCR-TCR, TCR-HLA and TCR-CMV co-occurrence, with a repertoire-size bias correction applied to TCR pairs. To estimate false discovery rates, a later analysis permuted the HLA or CMV assignments 20 times. In a later analysis, co-occurring TCRs were grouped using DBSCAN, and TCRdist sequence similarity was added for clustering within HLA-allele-positive subsets. Repertoires with fewer than 30,000 or more than 120,000 public chains, plus five repertoires with anomalous nucleotide sharing, were excluded from co-occurrence clustering. TCRdb took over this immuneACCESS table, retaining in-frame rearrangements with V and J assigned. Such tables are incomplete; in checked studies, under half of the missing clones stem from an unresolved V gene, and the remainder is unexplained. D and trimming were read from the DNA, whereas the V and J calls and clone size are those reported in that table. Recorded for this sample are roughly 88,000 clones; about two thirds of them occurred a single time. The ten largest account for 2.5% to 3% of the sample.

The receptor comes from a man aged 45-60 years in good health and CMV-seronegative. The sample taken for sequencing was PBMCs. In this chain, TRBV7-2 is recombined with TRBJ2-2; 7 nucleotides in the junction match TRBD1. For the CDR3, the sequence is CASSFRGTTGELFF. The sequence in DNA is TGTGCCAGCAGCTTCAGGGGGACCACCGGGGAGCTGTTTTTT.